This T cell receptor beta chain was captured in a study of control samples from healthy donors and cancer patients. The ends were cut back, 6 bases at V and 5 bases at J, with 13 bases in the middle. CDR1 and CDR2 from the germline V gene are MNHEY and SVGAGI. CDR3 size: 13 residues. Repertoires were generated with immunoSEQ multiplex PCR, while TCRdb's copy carries only in-frame clones and drops some. Altogether some 7,000 clones are present, 82% being singletons, with the ten largest covering less than 35%. This chain connects TRBV6-5 to TRBJ1-1; perhaps TRBD1 as D (6 bases). This clonotype was sampled from a man between 65 and 85 years old with lung cancer. The sequenced material came from PBMCs. Here the CDR3 reads CASRPQGGTEAFF. The CDR3 nucleotides read TGTGCCAGCAGACCACAGGGTGGTACTGAAGCTTTCTTT.